This T cell receptor (beta chain) was identified during a study of shared T cell receptors in the human thymus. Generated by immunoSEQ multiplex PCR, the TCRdb table keeps only in-frame clones and is missing some. The repertoire has about 500,000 clones, 75% to 85% of them found once; the top ten carry less than 0.015%. V was pared by 4 bases and J by 8 bases, with 9 bases between. Germline CDR1 and CDR2: SNHLY and FYNNEI. The CDR3 has 12 residues. The same sample was also used in a study of human thymus T cells. Per that paper: The study used thymus tissue resected during corrective heart surgery. Thymic and blood repertoires appeared to display a bias in their usage of V and J genes. Unrelated individuals were reported by related research to share highly overlapping thymic repertoires.

V usage is TRBV2 and J usage is TRBJ2-1; possibly TRBD1 for D (6 bases). Sequenced: thymocytes. The receptor comes from a boy younger than two with a congenital heart defect. The CDR3 sequence: CASSVKGDEQFF. The CDR3, as DNA: TGTGCCAGCAGTGTGAAGGGGGATGAGCAGTTCTTC.